Each of the 22 T cell receptor beta chains below was sequenced from the same sample in a study of T cells in Graves' hyperthyroidism and ophthalmopathy. Amplification of TCR beta CDR3 regions used RNA as the template. The TCR CDR3 first-round RT-PCR relied on the HTBI primer set. TCRdb re-analysed the multiplex PCR reads in MiXCR, keeping a single row per CDR3 protein. Of about 420,000 distinct CDR3 sequences in the sample, approximately 13% were seen once. The sequencing sample was made of blood. The receptors stem from a woman aged 18-30 years with Graves' hyperthyroidism.

In this sample, this clonotype turned up a few times. The chain recombines TRBV12-3 or TRBV12-4 with TRBJ1-2, with 9 bases fitting TRBD1. Trimming took 5 bases from V and 4 from J; bases not matched to a gene: 5. CDR3 length equals 14 residues. CDR3 DNA: TGTGCCAGCAGTCACACAGGGGGCGTCTATGGCTACACCTTC. Translation: CASSHTGGVYGYTF.

This clonotype occurred many times. The V call is TRBV7-6, the J call TRBJ2-7; maybe TRBD2 (5 bases). Germline assignment: CDR1 SGHVS and CDR2 FNYEAQ. The V end lost 2 bases, the J end lost 1 base, and 12 bases lay between the germline ends. The CDR3 loop spans 15 amino acids. CDR3 loop: CASSLNRDPSYEQYF. CDR3 coding DNA: TGTGCCAGCAGCTTAAACCGGGATCCGTCCTACGAGCAGTACTTC.

V is TRBV6-4 and J is TRBJ1-6, with D possibly matching TRBD1 (6 bases). The germline V gene encodes CDR1 MRHNA and CDR2 SNTAGT. The CDR3 length is 16 residues. V gave up 2 bases and J gave up 5 bases, with 13 bases separating them. CDR3 sequence: CASSDGEAGDNSPLHF. As DNA, the CDR3 is TGTGCCAGCAGTGACGGGGAGGCAGGGGATAATTCACCCCTCCACTTT.

Remarks on this clonotype: A single base separates this from a much larger clone, so it may be a read error. This chain links TRBV20-1 with TRBJ2-7; tentatively, D is TRBD2 (6 bases). This CDR3 comprises 14 residues. CDR1 and CDR2 from the germline V gene are DFQATT and SNEGSKA (reference sequence). CDR3 residues: CGARDPGASYEQYF. CDR3 bases: TGCGGTGCTAGAGATCCGGGAGCCTCCTACGAGCAGTACTTC.

This clonotype was detected ten times or more. The chain couples TRBV2 to TRBJ1-1; no firm D call. There are 13 residues in the CDR3. Between the trimmed V and J ends, which lost 7 bases and 1 base, there was a span of 10 bases. Germline V gene data show CDR1 as SNHLY and CDR2 as FYNNEI. The CDR3 sequence is CASTWVENTEAFF. CDR3 coding DNA: TGTGCCAGCACGTGGGTGGAGAACACTGAAGCTTTCTTT.

V gene TRBV20-1 combines with J gene TRBJ2-7; 9 positions match TRBD1. Germline CDR1 DFQATT, CDR2 SNEGSKA (reference sequence). V was pared by 4 bases and J by 4 bases, with 5 bases of the junction left unmatched. The CDR3 runs 13 residues. The CDR3 nucleotides are TGCAGTGCTAAAGACAGGGGGTTGTACGAGCAGTACTTC. Protein: CSAKDRGLYEQYF.

In this sample, this clonotype turned up a few times. The chain joins TRBV30 to TRBJ2-7, with D perhaps TRBD1 (5 bases). This CDR3 region has 13 residues. Trimming took off 5 bases at V and 6 bases at J, with 17 bases between the two ends. CDR1 GTSNPN and CDR2 SVGIG come from the germline V gene (reference sequence). The CDR3 region has the DNA TGTGCCTGGGCTCTACAGGATTATTCCGAGCAGTACTTC. The encoded protein is CAWALQDYSEQYF.

This clonotype was counted many times. The chain joins TRBV7-6 to TRBJ2-3; no clear D gene. The CDR3 contains 15 residues. The V end lost 1 base, the J end lost 3 bases, and 11 bases lay between the germline ends. The germline V gene has CDR1 SGHVS and CDR2 FNYEAQ. CDR3: CASSLDPRSTDTQYF. CDR3 nucleotides: TGTGCCAGCAGCTTAGATCCCAGGAGTACAGATACGCAGTATTTT.

This chain connects TRBV13 to TRBJ2-6, with a possible D match to TRBD1 (6 bases). Germline-derived CDR1 and CDR2 are PRHDT and FYEKMQ (reference sequence). CDR3 length: 16 amino acids. The V end lost 1 base, the J end lost 2 bases, and 9 bases lay between the germline ends. CDR3 region: CASSLDPGAGANVLTF. The CDR3 nucleotides are TGTGCCAGCAGCTTAGATCCAGGGGCTGGGGCCAACGTCCTGACTTTC.

This clonotype was seen a few times. A much larger clone differs by one base, so this may be a read error. The chain has TRBV5-6 and TRBJ2-7; D is ambiguous. Germline V CDR1 and CDR2: SGHDT, YYEEEE. This CDR3 region has 15 residues. CDR3 residues: CVSSSDRRNLYEQYF. The CDR3, as DNA: TGTGTCAGCAGCTCGGACCGTCGCAATCTTTACGAGCAGTACTTC.

This clonotype was recorded at least ten times. The gene calls are TRBV12-3 or TRBV12-4 and TRBJ1-2; the D is unclear. This CDR3 has 16 residues. V lost 0 bases and J 4 bases, leaving 15 bases between the germline ends. The CDR3 nucleotides read TGTGCCAGCAGTTTAGCGCGGCAGGCCCTGGGCTATGGCTACACCTTC. It is translated as CASSLARQALGYGYTF.

About this clonotype itself: A much more abundant neighbour one base away suggests this may be a read error. The rearrangement links TRBV11-2 to TRBJ1-4, with TRBD1 matching 9 bases. The V gene's germline CDR1 is SGHAT and CDR2 FQNNGV. V gave up 4 bases and J gave up 6 bases; unmatched junction bases: 9. The CDR3 length is 16 residues. As DNA, the CDR3 is TGTGCCAGCAGCTCGGTGGGACAGGGACATCATGAAAAACTGTTTTTT. It specifies CASSSVGQGHHEKLFF. The whole variable domain, remainder taken from reference TRBV11-2 and TRBJ1-4, is EAGVAQSPRYKIIEKRQSVAFWCNPISGHATLYWYQQILGQGPKLLIQFQNNGVVDDSQLPKDRFSAERLKGVDSTLKIQPAKLEDSAVYLCASSSVGQGHHEKLFFGSGTQLSVL.

In this sample, this clonotype turned up a few times. The V gene is TRBV6-2 or TRBV6-3, the J gene TRBJ2-7; maybe TRBD2 (5 bases). The germline CDR1 and CDR2 sequences are MNHEY and SVGEGT. The germline V and J ends were trimmed by 8 bases and 3 bases, with 20 bases remaining between them. The CDR3 consists of 15 residues. The CDR3 bases are TGTGCCAGCTCAGTAGGACCCGGGATCATCTACGAGCAGTACTTC. Residues: CASSVGPGIIYEQYF.

This clonotype appeared a few times. The chain employs TRBV6-1 and TRBJ2-7; the D is unclear. Germline V gene data show CDR1 as MNHNS and CDR2 as SASEGT. The V and J ends lost 5 bases and 4 bases respectively, with 6 bases between them. The CDR3 extends over 11 amino acids. The CDR3 DNA is TGTGCCAGCAGTTGGCAATACGAGCAGTACTTC. Translating gives CASSWQYEQYF.

The chain is built from TRBV15 and TRBJ2-7, with TRBD1 matching over 7 bases. After removal of 4 bases from V and 4 bases from J, the junction contained 1 base not matched to a gene. Germline CDR1 reads LNHNV; CDR2 reads YYDKDF (reference sequence). The CDR3 length is 12 residues. The CDR3 DNA sequence: TGTGCCACCAGCACAGGGGGATACGAGCAGTACTTC. Protein sequence: CATSTGGYEQYF.

This clonotype was recorded at least ten times. V and J are TRBV27 and TRBJ1-1; tentatively, D is TRBD1 (6 bases). This CDR3 has 14 amino acids. V dropped 3 bases and J dropped 6 bases, with 14 bases sitting between them. Germline values: CDR1 MNHEY, CDR2 SMNVEV (reference sequence). CDR3 protein: CASSLEQGSSEAFF. The CDR3 DNA reads as TGTGCCAGCAGTTTGGAGCAGGGGAGCTCTGAAGCTTTCTTT.

There are many counts of this clonotype. V gene TRBV3-1 combines with J gene TRBJ2-1; unclear D gene. The CDR3 contains 15 residues. Germline V gene sequence: CDR1 LGHDT, CDR2 YNNKEL (reference sequence). Trimming removed 4 bases from V and 5 bases from J, with 15 bases in between. The CDR3 DNA reads as TGTGCCAGCAGCCGCAGTCAGAACGACGACAATGAGCAGTTCTTC. Encoded protein: CASSRSQNDDNEQFF.

The CDR3 nucleotides are TGCGCCAGCAGCGAGAACAATTCACCCCTCCACTTT. Its translation is CASSENNSPLHF. The chain carries TRBV5-1 and TRBJ1-6; no firm D call. This CDR3 spans 12 amino acids. Germline V CDR1 and CDR2: SGHRS, YFSETQ. V lost 4 bases and J 7 bases, leaving 6 bases between the germline ends. Full variable domain (remainder filled in from reference TRBV5-1 and TRBJ1-6): KAGVTQTPRYLIKTRGQQVTLSCSPISGHRSVSWYQQTPGQGLQFLFEYFSETQRNKGNFPGRFSGRQFSNSRSEMNVSTLELGDSALYLCASSENNSPLHFGNGTRLTVT.

This clonotype was counted many times. CDR3 DNA sequence: TGTGCCAGCAGTTTAAGGGATTTCACTGAAGCTTTCTTT. Protein product: CASSLRDFTEAFF. The rearrangement links TRBV28 to TRBJ1-1; D call uncertain. This CDR3 has 13 amino acids. Trimming stripped 2 bases from V and 4 bases from J, with 8 bases between. CDR1 and CDR2 from the germline V gene are MDHEN and SYDVKM.

This clonotype was recorded many times. CDR3 nucleotides: TGTGCCAGCAGTCAGGCCCCTCGGCGCACTGAAGCTTTCTTT. Residues: CASSQAPRRTEAFF. V and J are TRBV2 and TRBJ1-1; D call uncertain. The germline V and J ends were trimmed by 5 bases and 4 bases, with 14 bases remaining between them. The CDR3 totals 14 residues. Germline CDR1 reads SNHLY; CDR2 reads FYNNEI.

This chain links TRBV20-1 with TRBJ1-1, with a weak D call TRBD1 (6 bases). This CDR3 has 16 amino acids. CDR1 is DFQATT and CDR2 is SNEGSKA in the germline V gene (reference sequence). Trimming stripped 6 bases from V and 3 bases from J, with 23 bases between. The CDR3 bases are TGCAGTGCAACTGCGGGGGCCTCCGCCCGGTACACTGAAGCTTTCTTT. The encoded protein is CSATAGASARYTEAFF.

This clonotype was seen ten or more times. The chain uses TRBV20-1 and TRBJ1-3; no firm D call. The CDR3 length is 15 residues. Between the trimmed V and J ends, which lost 2 bases and 0 bases, there was a span of 11 bases. Looked up from germline, CDR1 is DFQATT and CDR2 is SNEGSKA (reference sequence). DNA of the CDR3: TGCAGTGCTAGACCGGACGTAGCCTCTGGAAACACCATATATTTT. Amino acid sequence: CSARPDVASGNTIYF.